This T cell receptor (beta chain) appears in the sequencing data of a study of T cells in Graves' hyperthyroidism and ophthalmopathy. Study overall: Peripheral blood specimens were obtained at initial diagnosis, prior to any treatment. Overall study results and limits: Ophthalmopathy was model-predicted a median approximately 6.4 months pre-onset. By a 13 V-J model, ophthalmopathy was set apart from stable hyperthyroidism.

After removal of 4 bases from V and 4 bases from J, the junction contained 6 bases not matched to a gene. The CDR3 is made up of 15 amino acids. Criteria for exclusion of patients were uncontrolled infection, other autoimmune disease, pregnancy or lactation. Amplification yielded TCR beta CDR3 regions, with RNA transcripts as the source. HTBI primers drove first-round RT-PCR of the TCR CDR3. TCRdb independently ran MiXCR on the multiplex PCR reads; one entry per CDR3 protein. This sample carries 690,000 or so distinct CDR3 sequences, around 19% of them seen once, and the ten largest clones take 16%. At least ten counts were recorded for this clonotype. The antigen is undetermined.

Material: blood. V gene TRBV12-3 or TRBV12-4 combines with J gene TRBJ2-1; 8 bases agree with TRBD1. This TCR was recovered from a woman aged 50 to 60 with Graves' hyperthyroidism that later progressed to Graves' ophthalmopathy. This chain's CDR3 is CASSSTGGVYNEQFF. In DNA form, the CDR3 reads TGTGCCAGCAGTTCAACAGGGGGTGTTTACAATGAGCAGTTCTTC.